This TCR beta chain was identified in a study of CD8+ T cells in alopecia areata. As for the study in general: Treated patients received oral tofacitinib, 5 to 10 mg twice daily.

Concerning this clone: Its antigen remains unknown.

Overall study results and limits: It was lesional scalp, especially alopecia totalis/universalis, that showed higher clonality than normal scalp.

Extracted RNA was reverse transcribed into cDNA, the sequencing template. Using immunoSEQ multiplex PCR, the repertoire was profiled, and TCRdb retains in-frame clones only, with some absent. Among under 70,000 clones listed, roughly 60% were seen once. The investigators collected lesional scalp punch biopsies and peripheral blood from alopecia areata patients. The clonotype originates from a human donor with alopecia areata. Sequencing was performed on CD8+ T cells sorted from blood, taken at week 0.

The CDR3 bases are TGTGCCAGCAGCTCAGGACTAGCGGGAGGCAGCGAGCAGTACTTC. Residues: CASSSGLAGGSEQYF. The rearrangement uses TRBV7-2 and TRBJ2-7; 14 nucleotides agree with TRBD2. Looked up from germline, CDR1 is SGHTA and CDR2 is FQGNSA. After removal of 4 bases from V and 6 bases from J, the junction contained 5 bases not matched to a gene. This CDR3 has 15 amino acids.